Shown below are 8 T cell receptor beta chains from a single sample sequenced in a study of shared clonotypes between healthy human individuals. TCRdb's table, derived via immunoSEQ multiplex PCR, lists solely in-frame clones and lacks some. The sample lists 2,500,000 or so clones, 90% to 95% occurring once. The specimen was naive CD4+ T cells from PBMCs. Subset meaning: CD45RA+ positively selected. Receptors originate from a man aged 18-30 years in good health. Some clones in this sample may be carry-over from other donors' samples.

The CDR3 here is CASSLEVSGHGELFF. The CDR3 nucleotides are TGCGCCAGCAGCTTGGAGGTTAGCGGACACGGGGAGCTGTTTTTT. The chain couples TRBV5-1 to TRBJ2-2, with a tentative D call TRBD2 (6 bases). This CDR3 contains 15 residues. V lost 0 bases to trimming and J lost 7 bases, with 13 bases between them. Germline CDR1 and CDR2: SGHRS and YFSETQ. The complete variable domain, with remaining parts taken from reference TRBV5-1 and TRBJ2-2, reads KAGVTQTPRYLIKTRGQQVTLSCSPISGHRSVSWYQQTPGQGLQFLFEYFSETQRNKGNFPGRFSGRQFSNSRSEMNVSTLELGDSALYLCASSLEVSGHGELFFGEGSRLTVL.

The chain uses TRBV18 and TRBJ2-5, with D perhaps matching TRBD2 (6 bases). The germline V gene has CDR1 KGHSH and CDR2 LQKENI. The CDR3 is made up of 14 amino acids. V dropped 3 bases and J dropped 5 bases, with 13 bases sitting between them. The CDR3 region has the DNA TGTGCCAGCTCACCGGGGACTCCCCGGGAGACCCAGTACTTC. This codes for CASSPGTPRETQYF. The full variable domain, completed using reference TRBV18 and TRBJ2-5, is NAGVMQNPRHLVRRRGQEARLRCSPMKGHSHVYWYRQLPEEGLKFMVYLQKENIIDESGMPKERFSAEFPKEGPSILRIQQVVRGDSAAYFCASSPGTPRETQYFGPGTRLLVL.

The rearrangement uses TRBV11-2 and TRBJ1-5; D possibly corresponds to TRBD1 (6 bases). Germline V gives CDR1 SGHAT, CDR2 FQNNGV. This CDR3 contains 16 residues. V was clipped by 5 bases and J by 7 bases, with 21 bases between them. The CDR3 nucleotides read TGTGCCAGCAGCAAGTCCAAAGACCGGAGGGGGCAGCCCCAGCATTTT. This translates into CASSKSKDRRGQPQHF.

The V gene is TRBV23-1, the J gene TRBJ2-1; 9 bases are shared with TRBD2. TRBV23-1 is annotated as an ORF whose role is uncertain. The CDR3 loop spans 15 amino acids. After removal of 1 base from V and 8 bases from J, the junction contained 6 bases not matched to a gene. The CDR3 DNA is TGCGCCAGCAGTCAATATTTAGCGGGAGACCATGAGCAGTTCTTC. It specifies CASSQYLAGDHEQFF.

On this clone itself: Within the sample, other DNA sequences also encode this same CDR3. The chain links TRBV28 to TRBJ2-5; D not resolved. V was cut by 1 base and J by 3 bases, with 3 bases left in between. Germline V gives CDR1 MDHEN, CDR2 SYDVKM. There are 12 residues in the CDR3. CDR3 nucleotides: TGTGCCAGCAGTTTATTGGAAGAGACCCAGTACTTC. The encoded protein is CASSLLEETQYF.

This rearrangement joins TRBV28 to TRBJ1-5; 8 bases align to TRBD1. V shed 3 bases and J 1 base; nucleotides not matched to a gene: 5. CDR1 is MDHEN and CDR2 is SYDVKM in the germline V gene. The CDR3 contains 16 residues. The DNA of the CDR3 is TGTGCCAGCAGTTTGAGTGGACAGGGAAGCAATCAGCCCCAGCATTTT. This encodes CASSLSGQGSNQPQHF.

The chain is built from TRBV5-1 and TRBJ2-7; maybe TRBD1 (5 bases). Germline-derived CDR1 and CDR2 are SGHRS and YFSETQ. The CDR3 consists of 14 residues. The V end lost 0 bases, the J end lost 7 bases, and 14 bases lay between the germline ends. In DNA form, the CDR3 reads TGCGCCAGCAGCTTGGGACAGCCCCTAGGTGAGCAGTACTTC. Translated, it gives CASSLGQPLGEQYF.

The genes are TRBV6-5 and TRBJ1-1, with D possibly being TRBD1 (5 bases). Germline V CDR1 and CDR2: MNHEY, SVGAGI. This CDR3 spans 13 amino acids. Trimming removed 4 bases at V and 11 bases at J, with 17 bases between. CDR3 coding DNA: TGTGCCAGCAGTTCGGTACCACGGGACCCGGCTTTCTTT. Its protein product is CASSSVPRDPAFF.